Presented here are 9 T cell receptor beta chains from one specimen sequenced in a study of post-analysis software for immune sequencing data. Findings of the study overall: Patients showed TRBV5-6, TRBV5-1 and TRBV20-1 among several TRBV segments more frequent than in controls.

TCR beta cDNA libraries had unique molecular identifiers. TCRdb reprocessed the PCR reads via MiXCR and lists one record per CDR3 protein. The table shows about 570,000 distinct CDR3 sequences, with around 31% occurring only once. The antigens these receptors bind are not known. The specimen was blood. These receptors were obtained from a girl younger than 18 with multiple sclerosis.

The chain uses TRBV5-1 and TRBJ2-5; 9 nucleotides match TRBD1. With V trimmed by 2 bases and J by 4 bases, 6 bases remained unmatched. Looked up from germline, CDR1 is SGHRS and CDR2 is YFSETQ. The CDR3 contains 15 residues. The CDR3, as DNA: TGCGCCAGCAGCTTAGGGGACAGGGTAACAGAGACCCAGTACTTC. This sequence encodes CASSLGDRVTETQYF.

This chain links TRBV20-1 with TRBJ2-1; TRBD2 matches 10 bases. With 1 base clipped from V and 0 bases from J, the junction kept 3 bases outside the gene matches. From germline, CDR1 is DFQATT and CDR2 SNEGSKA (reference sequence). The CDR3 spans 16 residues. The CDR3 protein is CSARVLAGVSYNEQFF. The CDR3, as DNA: TGCAGTGCTAGAGTCCTAGCGGGGGTCTCCTACAATGAGCAGTTCTTC.

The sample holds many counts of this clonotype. CDR3 in DNA: TGTGCCACCAGCAGAGATTCCTTTTTCGGACCGATAAGCTCCTACGAGCAGTACTTC. Residues: CATSRDSFFGPISSYEQYF. V usage is TRBV15 and J usage is TRBJ2-7, with unresolved D. V was clipped by 0 bases and J by 0 bases, with 21 bases between them. The CDR3 is 19 amino acids. Germline-derived CDR1 and CDR2 are LNHNV and YYDKDF (reference sequence).

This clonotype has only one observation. CDR3 sequence: CASSESGGEKLFF. CDR3 in DNA: TGCGCCAGCAGCGAAAGCGGGGGTGAAAAACTGTTTTTT. The chain uses TRBV5-1 and TRBJ1-4, with a tentative D call TRBD1 (5 bases). The CDR3 runs to 13 residues. V was pared by 4 bases and J by 7 bases, with 11 bases between. Per germline, CDR1 SGHRS and CDR2 YFSETQ.

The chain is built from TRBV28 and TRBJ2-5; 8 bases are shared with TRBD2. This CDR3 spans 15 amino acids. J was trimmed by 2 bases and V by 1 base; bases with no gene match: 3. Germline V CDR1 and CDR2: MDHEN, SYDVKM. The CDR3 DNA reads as TGTGCCAGCAGTTTATCCGGGGGGGTTCAAGAGACCCAGTACTTC. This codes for CASSLSGGVQETQYF.

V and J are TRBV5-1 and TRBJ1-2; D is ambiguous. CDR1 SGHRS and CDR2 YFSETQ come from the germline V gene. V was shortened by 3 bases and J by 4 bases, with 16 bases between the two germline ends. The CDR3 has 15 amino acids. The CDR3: CASSSLRREGYGYTF. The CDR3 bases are TGCGCCAGCAGCTCCCTTCGCAGAGAAGGCTATGGCTACACCTTC.

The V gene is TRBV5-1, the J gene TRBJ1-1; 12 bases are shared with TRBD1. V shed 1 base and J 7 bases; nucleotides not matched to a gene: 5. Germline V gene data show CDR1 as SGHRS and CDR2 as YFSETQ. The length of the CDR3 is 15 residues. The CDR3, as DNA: TGCGCCAGCAGCTTGATGGGACAGGGGGCAATTGAAGCTTTCTTT. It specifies CASSLMGQGAIEAFF.

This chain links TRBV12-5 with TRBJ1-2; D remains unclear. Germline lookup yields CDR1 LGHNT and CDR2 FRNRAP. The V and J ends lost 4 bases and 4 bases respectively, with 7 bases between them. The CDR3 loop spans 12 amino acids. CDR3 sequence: CASGSLSYGYTF. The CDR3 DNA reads TGTGCTAGTGGTTCCCTCAGCTATGGCTACACCTTC. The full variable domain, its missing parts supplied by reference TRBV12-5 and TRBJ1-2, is DARVTQTPRHKVTEMGQEVTMRCQPILGHNTVFWYRQTMMQGLELLAYFRNRAPLDDSGMPKDRFSAEMPDATLATLKIQPSEPRDSAVYFCASGSLSYGYTFGSGTRLTVV.

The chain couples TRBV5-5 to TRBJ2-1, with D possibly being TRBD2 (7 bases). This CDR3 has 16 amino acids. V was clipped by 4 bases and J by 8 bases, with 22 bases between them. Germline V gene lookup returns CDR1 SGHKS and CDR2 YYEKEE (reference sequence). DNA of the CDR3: TGTGCCAGCAGCATGGTTCAGGGCGGGGGCCCACATGAGCAGTTCTTC. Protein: CASSMVQGGGPHEQFF.